These T cell receptor beta chains were read from a single sample in a study of regulatory T cells in long-lasting Graves disease. TCRdb redid the calling of the multiplex PCR reads with MiXCR, one entry per CDR3 protein. The table shows about 500,000 distinct CDR3 sequences, with around 12% occurring only once. This sample was shared with a second study, whose subject was T cells in Graves' hyperthyroidism and ophthalmopathy.

The sequences come from peripheral blood mononuclear cells (PBMCs), collected at new diagnosis, from a patient treated with antithyroid drugs. These receptors came from a young woman with Graves disease. Each CDR3 is given with its conserved first and last residue. D genes are given only for firm matches. Rows give clone size only sometimes, using once, few, many, or a class for an expanded clone.

D	V	J	size	DNA	CDR3
.	TRBV7-9	TRBJ1-1	few	TGTGCCAGCAGCTTCTCTTCTACGGAGAACACTGAAGCTTTCTTT	CASSFSSTENTEAFF
TRBD1	TRBV7-2	TRBJ2-2	many	TGTGCCAGCAGCGAGTTACAGGGGACCGGGGAGCTGTTTTTT	CASSELQGTGELFF
TRBD2	TRBV12-3/TRBV12-4	TRBJ2-1	many	TGTGCCAGCACTCCGGGACTAGCGTTTAATGAGCAGTTCTTC	CASTPGLAFNEQFF
.	TRBV6-5	TRBJ2-2	.	TGTGCCAGCAGTTGGGTTAAGGGGACCGGGGAGCTGTTTTTT	CASSWVKGTGELFF
.	TRBV30	TRBJ2-1	many	TGTGCCTGGCGAACCCTCTTTACTAGTCGAGTTGGAAATGAGCAGTTCTTC	CAWRTLFTSRVGNEQFF
.	TRBV5-1	TRBJ1-5	many	TGCGCCAGCAGCTTGGGAGGGGCCTCTAATCAGCCCCAGCATTTT	CASSLGGASNQPQHF
.	TRBV5-1	TRBJ2-5	many	TGCGCCAGCAGCTTGGACGATGGGGAGACCCAGTACTTC	CASSLDDGETQYF
TRBD1	TRBV24-1	TRBJ2-5	many	TGTGCCACCAGCATAGGACAGGGAGATATGGAGACCCAGTACTTC	CATSIGQGDMETQYF
TRBD1	TRBV7-7	TRBJ1-4	few	TGTGCTAGCAGCCCACCTCGGACAGGAGACAATGAAAAACTGTTTTTT	CASSPPRTGDNEKLFF
.	TRBV7-2	TRBJ2-7	few	TGTGCCAGCAGCCAACACATTAGCTCCTACGAGCAGTACTTC	CASSQHISSYEQYF
.	TRBV30	TRBJ1-4	many	TGTGCCTGGAGCACCCGACCCGAAAAACTGTTTTTT	CAWSTRPEKLFF